The 9 T cell receptor beta chains given below trace back to one sample, sequenced in a study of blood T cell repertoires in COVID-19. Assay used: immunoSEQ multiplex PCR; TCRdb lists only in-frame clones, some missing. The sample has around 68,000 clones; around 90% are singletons. The sequenced sample was peripheral blood. Receptor source: a human donor in a cohort sampled during active COVID-19.

The chain has TRBV6-1 and TRBJ1-5; D uncertain. This CDR3 is built from 18 residues. V lost 2 bases to trimming and J lost 0 bases, with 17 bases between them. Germline CDR1 MNHNS, CDR2 SASEGT. In nucleotides, the CDR3 is TGTGCCAGCAGTGAATTGCGAGCCGCGAGATATAGCAATCAGCCCCAGCATTTT. Protein sequence: CASSELRAARYSNQPQHF.

This chain links TRBV18 with TRBJ1-6, with D possibly TRBD1 on 6 matching bases. There are 16 residues in the CDR3. The V and J ends lost 1 base and 8 bases respectively, with 15 bases between them. The germline gives CDR1 KGHSH, CDR2 LQKENI. CDR3 in amino acids: CASSPRLARGYSPLHF. CDR3 coding DNA: TGTGCCAGCTCACCACGATTGGCAAGGGGGTATTCACCCCTCCACTTT.

This chain uses TRBV5-1 with TRBJ1-3; perhaps TRBD1 as D (6 bases). The V end lost 0 bases, the J end lost 4 bases, and 11 bases lay between the germline ends. The CDR3 length is 15 residues. The V gene's germline CDR1 is SGHRS and CDR2 YFSETQ. This CDR3 is CASSLDTGTGNTIYF. DNA for the CDR3: TGCGCCAGCAGCTTGGATACAGGGACGGGAAACACCATATATTTT.

The rearrangement joins TRBV19 to TRBJ1-2; a possible D gene is TRBD1 (5 bases). The V and J ends lost 2 bases and 5 bases respectively, with 9 bases between them. The V gene's germline CDR1 is LNHDA and CDR2 SQIVND (reference sequence). The CDR3 runs to 13 residues. The CDR3 sequence is CASSITQGYGYTF. The CDR3 DNA reads TGTGCCAGTAGTATAACGCAGGGATATGGCTACACCTTC.

This clone appeared once. The chain combines TRBV14 with TRBJ2-7; 9 bases map to TRBD2. The trim removed 10 bases at V and 1 base at J, leaving 8 bases unmatched. The germline V gene encodes CDR1 SGHDN and CDR2 FVKESK. The CDR3 is 14 amino acids. CDR3 bases: TGTGCCACCGCCGGGGCGGGGGGGTCCTACGAGCAGTACTTC. Protein: CATAGAGGSYEQYF.

This clone was counted once. The J gene is TRBJ2-1, the V gene TRBV4-1; 7 bases fit TRBD2. This CDR3 has 18 residues. Per germline, CDR1 MGHRA and CDR2 YSYEKL. Trimming took 5 bases from V and 6 from J; bases not matched to a gene: 19. The CDR3 DNA is TGCGCCAGCAGCTCCCGGTTAGCGGGCCTCCGGAAAGGCAATGAGCAGTTCTTC. Protein: CASSSRLAGLRKGNEQFF.

The CDR3: CASSSGTSGGIAKNIQYF. CDR3 DNA: TGTGCCAGCAGTTCCGGGACTAGCGGGGGTATAGCCAAAAACATTCAGTACTTC. The chain carries TRBV27 and TRBJ2-4; TRBD2 agrees at 14 bases. The junction had 5 bases not matched to a gene; V was cut back by 4 bases and J by 0 bases. Germline CDR1 reads MNHEY; CDR2 reads SMNVEV (reference sequence). The CDR3 is made up of 18 amino acids.

This chain connects TRBV6-5 to TRBJ2-1; D call uncertain. The CDR3 is made up of 15 amino acids. Trimming took 0 bases from V and 10 from J, leaving 16 bases between them. Per the germline V gene, CDR1 is MNHEY and CDR2 is SVGAGI. The CDR3 here is CASSYSLLWSQEQFF. CDR3 DNA sequence: TGTGCCAGCAGTTACTCTCTCCTGTGGAGTCAGGAGCAGTTCTTC.

In nucleotides, the CDR3 is TGTGCCAGCAAGAGACAGGGGCAACGGCAGTTCTTC. It translates to CASKRQGQRQFF. The chain is built from TRBV27 and TRBJ2-1; 8 nucleotides agree with TRBD1. V dropped 7 bases and J dropped 12; count of bases not matched to a gene: 8. The CDR3 consists of 12 residues. Germline-derived CDR1 and CDR2 are MNHEY and SMNVEV (reference sequence).